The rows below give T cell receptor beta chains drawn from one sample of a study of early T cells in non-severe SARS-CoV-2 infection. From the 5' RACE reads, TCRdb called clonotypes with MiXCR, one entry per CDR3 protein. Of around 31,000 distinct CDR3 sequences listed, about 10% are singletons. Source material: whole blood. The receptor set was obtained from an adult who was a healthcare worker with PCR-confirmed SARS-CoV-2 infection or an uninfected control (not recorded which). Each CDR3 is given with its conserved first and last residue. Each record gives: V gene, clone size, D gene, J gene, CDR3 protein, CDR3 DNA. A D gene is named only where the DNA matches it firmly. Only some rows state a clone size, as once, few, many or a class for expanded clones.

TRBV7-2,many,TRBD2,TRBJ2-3,CASSWGLAGDTQYF,TGTGCCAGCAGCTGGGGACTAGCCGGGGATACGCAGTATTTT
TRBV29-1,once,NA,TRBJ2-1,CGVEAQPSNEQFF,TGCGGCGTTGAAGCCCAACCTAGCAATGAGCAGTTCTTC
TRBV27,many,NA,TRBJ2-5,CASSLSPDRPAKETQYF,TGTGCCAGCAGTTTATCCCCCGACAGGCCAGCGAAAGAGACCCAGTACTTC
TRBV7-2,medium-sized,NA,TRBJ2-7,CASSLTRDAYEQYF,TGTGCCAGCAGCCTGACCCGGGACGCCTACGAGCAGTACTTC
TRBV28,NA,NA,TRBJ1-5,CASRGTDGSNQPQHF,TGTGCCAGCCGGGGGACGGACGGCAGCAATCAGCCCCAGCATTTT
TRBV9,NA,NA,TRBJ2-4,CASSVGQVQNIQYF,TGTGCCAGCAGCGTAGGCCAGGTTCAAAACATTCAGTACTTC
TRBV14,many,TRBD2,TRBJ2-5,CASSQEVAGFSETQYF,TGTGCCAGCAGCCAAGAGGTAGCGGGGTTTTCGGAGACCCAGTACTTC
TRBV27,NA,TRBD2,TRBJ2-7,CASSRSSGTSGYEQYF,TGTGCCAGCAGTCGCTCCTCCGGGACTAGCGGGTACGAGCAGTACTTC
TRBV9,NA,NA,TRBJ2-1,CASSVNPPGAAYNEQFF,TGTGCCAGCAGCGTAAATCCCCCGGGGGCCGCCTACAATGAGCAGTTCTTC
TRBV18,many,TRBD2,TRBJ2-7,CASSPAPSGGPYEQYF,TGTGCCAGCTCACCGGCCCCTAGCGGGGGACCCTACGAGCAGTACTTC
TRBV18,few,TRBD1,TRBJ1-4,CASSAGQTNEKLFF,TGTGCCAGCTCAGCGGGACAGACTAATGAAAAACTGTTTTTT
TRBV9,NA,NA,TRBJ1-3,CASRGVGNTIYF,TGTGCCAGCAGGGGGGTTGGAAACACCATATATTTT
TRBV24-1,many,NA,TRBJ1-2,CATIPLPQYGYTF,TGTGCCACCATCCCTCTCCCTCAATATGGCTACACCTTC
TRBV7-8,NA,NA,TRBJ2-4,CASSANLLPNHF,TGTGCCAGCAGCGCCAATCTCCTCCCCAACCACTTC
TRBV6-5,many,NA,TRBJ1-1,CASTPLGHTEAFF,TGTGCCAGCACCCCGCTGGGACACACTGAAGCTTTCTTT
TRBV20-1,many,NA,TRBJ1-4,CSASRGGSEKLFF,TGCAGTGCTAGCCGGGGGGGAAGCGAAAAACTGTTTTTT
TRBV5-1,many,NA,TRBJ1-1,CASRQSLNTEAFF,TGCGCCAGTAGACAGTCCTTGAACACTGAAGCTTTCTTT
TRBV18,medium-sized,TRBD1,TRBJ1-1,CASSPSQGAEAFF,TGTGCCAGCTCACCATCACAGGGGGCTGAAGCTTTCTTT
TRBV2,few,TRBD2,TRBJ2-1,CASSATSGGRLSSYNEQFF,TGTGCCAGCAGCGCGACTAGCGGGGGGCGCCTGAGCTCCTACAATGAGCAGTTCTTC
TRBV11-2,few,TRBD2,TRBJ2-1,CASQPGGYNEQFF,TGTGCCAGCCAACCGGGGGGATACAATGAGCAGTTCTTC
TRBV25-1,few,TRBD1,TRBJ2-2,CASTGTGFSGELFF,TGTGCCAGCACCGGGACAGGGTTTAGCGGGGAGCTGTTTTTT
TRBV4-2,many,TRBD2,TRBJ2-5,CASSPGGTSGVYGVSQYF,TGTGCCAGCAGCCCGGGCGGGACTAGCGGGGTTTACGGTGTTTCCCAGTACTTC
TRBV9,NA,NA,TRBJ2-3,CASSLEGDTQYF,TGTGCCAGCAGCTTGGAGGGAGATACGCAGTATTTT
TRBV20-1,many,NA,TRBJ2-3,CSAQPRGGARTDTQYF,TGCAGTGCCCAACCACGAGGGGGAGCGAGAACAGATACGCAGTATTTT
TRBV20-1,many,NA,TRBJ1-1,CSATLWGPQGIVNTEAFF,TGCAGTGCTACCCTCTGGGGACCGCAGGGAATCGTGAACACTGAAGCTTTCTTT
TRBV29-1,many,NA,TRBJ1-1,CSVEDYREAFF,TGCAGCGTTGAAGATTACAGGGAAGCTTTCTTT
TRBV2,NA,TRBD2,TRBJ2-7,CASSAPGLPYEQYF,TGTGCCAGCAGTGCGCCGGGACTACCATACGAGCAGTACTTC
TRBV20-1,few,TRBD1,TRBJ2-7,CSAVGQGWDEQYF,TGCAGTGCTGTGGGACAGGGTTGGGACGAGCAGTACTTC
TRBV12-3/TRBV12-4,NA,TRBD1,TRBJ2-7,CASSLKAGGYEQYF,TGTGCCAGCAGTCTCAAGGCAGGGGGTTACGAGCAGTACTTC
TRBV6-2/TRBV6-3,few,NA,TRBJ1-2,CASSYQGGGYTF,TGTGCCAGCAGTTATCAGGGCGGAGGCTACACCTTC
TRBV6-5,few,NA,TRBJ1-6,CASSAAGQYNSPLHF,TGTGCCAGCAGTGCAGCGGGACAATATAATTCACCCCTCCACTTT
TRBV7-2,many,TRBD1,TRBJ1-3,CASSLAGGGNTIYF,TGTGCCAGCAGCTTAGCAGGGGGCGGAAACACCATATATTTT
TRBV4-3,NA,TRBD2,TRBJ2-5,CASSQDSGGAQETQYF,TGCGCCAGCAGCCAAGATAGCGGGGGGGCCCAAGAGACCCAGTACTTC
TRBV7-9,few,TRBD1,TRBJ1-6,CASSLTDRANSPLHF,TGTGCCAGCAGCTTAACGGACAGGGCAAATTCACCCCTCCACTTT
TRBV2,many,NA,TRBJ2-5,CASSEAPGRPAQYF,TGTGCCAGCAGTGAAGCGCCCGGACGGCCGGCCCAGTACTTC
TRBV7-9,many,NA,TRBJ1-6,CASSLEQVRSPLHF,TGTGCCAGCAGCTTAGAGCAGGTTCGGTCACCCCTCCACTTT
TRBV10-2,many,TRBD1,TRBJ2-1,CASRGTGGGEQFF,TGCGCCAGCAGAGGGACAGGGGGGGGTGAGCAGTTCTTC
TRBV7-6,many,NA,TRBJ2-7,CASSLEGRKYEQYF,TGTGCCAGCAGCTTAGAGGGCAGGAAATACGAGCAGTACTTC
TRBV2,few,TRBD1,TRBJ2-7,CASRAQGASYEQYF,TGTGCCAGCAGGGCACAGGGGGCTTCCTACGAGCAGTACTTC
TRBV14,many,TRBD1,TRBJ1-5,CASSPTGMPQHF,TGTGCCAGCAGCCCGACAGGGATGCCCCAGCATTTT
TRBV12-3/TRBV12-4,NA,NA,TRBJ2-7,CASRLGAFGYEQYF,TGTGCCAGCAGATTGGGGGCGTTCGGCTACGAGCAGTACTTC
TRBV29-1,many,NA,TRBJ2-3,CSVTSNLLITDTQYF,TGCAGCGTGACCTCCAACCTCCTAATTACAGATACGCAGTATTTT
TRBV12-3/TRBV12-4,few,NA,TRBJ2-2,CASRSGTHNTGELFF,TGTGCCAGCAGATCCGGGACTCATAACACCGGGGAGCTGTTTTTT
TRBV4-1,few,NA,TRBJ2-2,CASSQGITGELFF,TGCGCCAGCAGCCAAGGAATCACCGGGGAGCTGTTTTTT
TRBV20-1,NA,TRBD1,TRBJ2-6,CSAGTGGTGANVLTF,TGCAGTGCTGGGACAGGGGGTACTGGGGCCAACGTCCTGACTTTC
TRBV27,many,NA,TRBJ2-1,CASRKGTNYNEQFF,TGTGCCAGCAGAAAAGGGACAAACTACAATGAGCAGTTCTTC
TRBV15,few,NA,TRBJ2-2,CATSRGVADTGELFF,TGTGCCACCAGCAGAGGGGTTGCGGACACCGGGGAGCTGTTTTTT
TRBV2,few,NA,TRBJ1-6,CASSREGQDSPLHF,TGTGCCAGCAGCCGGGAGGGCCAAGATTCACCCCTCCACTTT
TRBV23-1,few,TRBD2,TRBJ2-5,CASSQMGAGGGETQYF,TGCGCCAGCAGTCAAATGGGAGCGGGGGGAGGAGAGACCCAGTACTTC
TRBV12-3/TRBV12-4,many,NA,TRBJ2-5,CASSLGKGVERRETQYF,TGTGCCAGCAGTTTGGGGAAGGGCGTGGAGCGTCGGGAGACCCAGTACTTC
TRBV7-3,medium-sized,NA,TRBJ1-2,CASSPPDGRYGYTF,TGTGCCAGCAGCCCCCCGGACGGTCGCTATGGCTACACCTTC
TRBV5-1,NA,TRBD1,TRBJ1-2,CASSSSGGARGYTF,TGCGCCAGCAGCTCCTCAGGGGGCGCTCGAGGCTACACCTTC
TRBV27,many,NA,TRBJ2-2,CASSPYTGELFF,TGTGCCAGCAGTCCTTACACCGGGGAGCTGTTTTTT
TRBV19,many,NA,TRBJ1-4,CASSGHREVIEKLFF,TGTGCCAGTAGTGGACACAGAGAAGTAATTGAAAAACTGTTTTTT
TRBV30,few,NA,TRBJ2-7,CAWSAGAGSSYEQYF,TGTGCCTGGTCTGCTGGGGCGGGTAGCTCCTACGAGCAGTACTTC
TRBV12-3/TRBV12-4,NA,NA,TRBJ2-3,CASSSRLDTQYF,TGTGCCAGCAGTTCCCGGTTGGATACGCAGTATTTT
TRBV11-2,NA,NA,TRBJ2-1,CASSLDSPGVGEQFF,TGTGCCAGCAGCTTAGATAGCCCAGGGGTAGGGGAGCAGTTCTTC
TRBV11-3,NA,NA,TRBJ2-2,CASSPQVAGELFF,TGTGCCAGCAGCCCCCAGGTTGCCGGGGAGCTGTTTTTT
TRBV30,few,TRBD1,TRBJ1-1,CAWSGSQGLAFF,TGTGCCTGGAGCGGATCACAGGGGTTGGCTTTCTTT